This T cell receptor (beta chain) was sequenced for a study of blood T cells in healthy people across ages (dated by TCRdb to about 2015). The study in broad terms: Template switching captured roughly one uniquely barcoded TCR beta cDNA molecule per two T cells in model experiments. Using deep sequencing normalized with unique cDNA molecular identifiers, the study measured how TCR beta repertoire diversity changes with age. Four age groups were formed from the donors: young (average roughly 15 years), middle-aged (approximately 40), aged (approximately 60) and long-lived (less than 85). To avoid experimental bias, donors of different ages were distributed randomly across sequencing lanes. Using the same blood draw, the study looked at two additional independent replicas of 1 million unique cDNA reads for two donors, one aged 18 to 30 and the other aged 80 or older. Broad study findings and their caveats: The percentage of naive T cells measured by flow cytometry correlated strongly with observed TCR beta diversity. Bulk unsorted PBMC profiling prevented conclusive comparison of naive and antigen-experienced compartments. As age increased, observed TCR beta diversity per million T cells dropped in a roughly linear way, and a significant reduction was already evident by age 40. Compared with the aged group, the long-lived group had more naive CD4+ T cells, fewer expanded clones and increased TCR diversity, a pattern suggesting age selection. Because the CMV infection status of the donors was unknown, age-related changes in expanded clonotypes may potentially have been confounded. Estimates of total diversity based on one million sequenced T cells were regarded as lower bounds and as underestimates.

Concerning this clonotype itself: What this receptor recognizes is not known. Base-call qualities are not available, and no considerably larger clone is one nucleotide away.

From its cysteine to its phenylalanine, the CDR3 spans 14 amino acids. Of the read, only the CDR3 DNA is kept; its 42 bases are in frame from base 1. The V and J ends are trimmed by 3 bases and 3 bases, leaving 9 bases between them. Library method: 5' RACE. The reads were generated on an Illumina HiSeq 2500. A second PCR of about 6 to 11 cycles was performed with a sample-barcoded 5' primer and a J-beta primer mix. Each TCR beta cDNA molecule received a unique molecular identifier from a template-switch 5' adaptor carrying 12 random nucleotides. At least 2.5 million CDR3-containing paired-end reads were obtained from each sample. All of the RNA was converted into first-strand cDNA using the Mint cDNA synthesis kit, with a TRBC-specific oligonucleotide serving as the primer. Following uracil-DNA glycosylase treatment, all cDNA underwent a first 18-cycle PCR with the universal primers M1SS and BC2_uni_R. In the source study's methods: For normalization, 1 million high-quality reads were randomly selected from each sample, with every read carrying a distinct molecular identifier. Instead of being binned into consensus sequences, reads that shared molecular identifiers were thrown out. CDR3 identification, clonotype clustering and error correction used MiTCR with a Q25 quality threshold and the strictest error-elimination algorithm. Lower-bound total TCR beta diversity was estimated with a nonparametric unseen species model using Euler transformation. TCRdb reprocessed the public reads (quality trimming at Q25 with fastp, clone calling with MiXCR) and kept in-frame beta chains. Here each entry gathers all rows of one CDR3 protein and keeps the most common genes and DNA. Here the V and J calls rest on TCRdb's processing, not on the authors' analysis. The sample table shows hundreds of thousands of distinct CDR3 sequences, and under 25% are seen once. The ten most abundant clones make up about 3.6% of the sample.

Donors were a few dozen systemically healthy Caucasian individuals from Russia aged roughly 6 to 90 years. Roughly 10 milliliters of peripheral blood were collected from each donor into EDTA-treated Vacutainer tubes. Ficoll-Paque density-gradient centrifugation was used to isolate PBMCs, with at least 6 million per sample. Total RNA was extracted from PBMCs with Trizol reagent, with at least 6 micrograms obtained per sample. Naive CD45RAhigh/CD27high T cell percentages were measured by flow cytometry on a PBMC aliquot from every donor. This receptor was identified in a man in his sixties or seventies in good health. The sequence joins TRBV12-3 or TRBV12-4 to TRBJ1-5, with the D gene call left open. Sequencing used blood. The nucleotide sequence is TGTGCCAGCAGTTTGGAAGGGTTCAATCAGCCCCAGCATTTT. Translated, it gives CASSLEGFNQPQHF.